The entry below gives a single TCR beta chain sequence along with its context. It was with random hexamers that about 0.45 to 1 ug RNA was reverse transcribed. TCRdb re-called the immunoSEQ multiplex PCR reads with MiXCR, one entry per CDR3 protein. The sample yields 100,000 to 150,000 distinct CDR3 sequences, around 85% seen once. This record belongs to a study of CD8 T cells in Susac syndrome. The V gene lost 1 base and the J gene lost 9 bases, with 10 bases spanning the gap. Germline V gene lookup returns CDR1 LGHDT and CDR2 YNNKEL (reference sequence). The CDR3 spans 13 residues. Control patients had untreated stable or active relapsing-remitting multiple sclerosis by revised McDonald criteria. Negative isolation yielded the CD8+ and CD4+ T cells, while FACS enriched the TEMRA cells.

Material: CD8+ T cells from PBMCs. V usage is TRBV3-1 and J usage is TRBJ2-1; D is ambiguous. The sequence was obtained from a human donor with multiple sclerosis. The CDR3 bases are TGTGCCAGCAGCCAAGTCGGATTGATTGAGCAGTTCTTC. Translated, it gives CASSQVGLIEQFF.